Below, 21 T cell receptor beta chains from the same sample are listed, as sequenced in a study of technical replicates of blood from several donors. The data were produced by immunoSEQ multiplex PCR, yet TCRdb's version contains in-frame clones alone and is incomplete. In the table there are tens of thousands of clones, approximately 93% of which are singletons. Sequenced material: T cells isolated from PBMCs. The receptor set was obtained from a human donor in good health.

This rearrangement joins TRBV4-1 to TRBJ1-1, with 8 positions matching TRBD1. Unmatched junction bases numbered 6, after V lost 2 bases and J lost 4 bases. The V gene's germline CDR1 is MGHRA and CDR2 YSYEKL. The CDR3 extends over 15 amino acids. In DNA form, the CDR3 reads TGCGCCAGCAGCCAACAGACAGGGGCGAGCACTGAAGCTTTCTTT. It yields the protein CASSQQTGASTEAFF.

The rearrangement uses TRBV9 and TRBJ2-5; a weak D match, TRBD2 (6 bases). The CDR3 is 13 residues long. Germline V gives CDR1 SGDLS, CDR2 YYNGEE. V lost 4 bases and J lost 2, with 9 bases in between. The CDR3 bases are TGTGCCAGCAGCACGCGGGGTCAAGAGACCCAGTACTTC. Its protein product is CASSTRGQETQYF.

The rearrangement uses TRBV19 and TRBJ2-2; D remains unclear. The germline V gene has CDR1 LNHDA and CDR2 SQIVND (reference sequence). This CDR3 has 14 residues. V was shortened by 8 bases and J by 0 bases, with 10 bases between the two germline ends. CDR3 protein: CASLGFANTGELFF. The CDR3 region has the DNA TGTGCCAGTCTAGGTTTCGCGAACACCGGGGAGCTGTTTTTT.

The chain uses TRBV28 and TRBJ1-2; 9 bases fit TRBD1. With V trimmed by 7 bases and J by 4 bases, 4 bases remained unmatched. The V gene's germline CDR1 is MDHEN and CDR2 SYDVKM. This CDR3 has 13 amino acids. CDR3 sequence: CASTGTGPYGYTF. The CDR3 DNA is TGTGCCAGCACCGGGACAGGGCCCTATGGCTACACCTTC.

This sequence joins TRBV25-1 and TRBJ1-1; the D is unclear. The CDR3 runs 13 residues. Trimming stripped 2 bases from V and 8 bases from J, with 12 bases between. Per the germline V gene, CDR1 is MGHDK and CDR2 is SYGVNS. CDR3 DNA: TGTGCCAGCAGTGAAAATTTGCGGGTCGAAGCTTTCTTT. This encodes CASSENLRVEAFF. The full variable domain, with the rest looked up from reference TRBV25-1 and TRBJ1-1, is EADIYQTPRYLVIGTGKKITLECSQTMGHDKMYWYQQDPGMELHLIHYSYGVNSTEKGDLSSESTVSRIRTEHFPLTLESARPSHTSQYLCASSENLRVEAFFGQGTRLTVV.

The V and J genes are TRBV10-1 and TRBJ1-1, with D maybe TRBD1 (6 bases). Germline CDR1 reads WNHNN; CDR2 reads SYGVQD (reference sequence). This CDR3 has 16 amino acids. With 3 bases removed from V and 0 bases from J, the gap between germline ends came to 14 bases. CDR3 nucleotides: TGCGCCAGCAGTGAAGAAGGACAGCCAATGAACACTGAAGCTTTCTTT. Protein: CASSEEGQPMNTEAFF.

This clone appeared once. The J gene is TRBJ1-5, the V gene TRBV28, with D perhaps TRBD1 (5 bases). The CDR3 has 15 amino acids. Germline loops: CDR1 MDHEN, CDR2 SYDVKM. With 4 bases removed from V and 7 bases from J, the gap between germline ends came to 17 bases. CDR3 region: CASSSATLRAQPQHF. CDR3 nucleotides: TGTGCCAGCAGTTCTGCCACTCTCAGGGCACAGCCCCAGCATTTT.

The table lists this clone with a count of one. The chain carries TRBV29-1 and TRBJ2-2, with TRBD1 identical over 9 bases. The CDR3 sequence is 17 residues long. Trimming at V came to 6 bases and at J to 6 bases, leaving 17 bases not matched to a gene. Germline CDR1 is SQVTM and CDR2 is ANQGSEA. The CDR3 region has the DNA TGCAGCGTATACGGCGGGACAGGGACAGTAAGGGCCGGGGAGCTGTTTTTT. Translated, it gives CSVYGGTGTVRAGELFF.

The chain carries TRBV5-6 and TRBJ1-1; D remains unclear. CDR3 size: 14 residues. Germline V gives CDR1 SGHDT, CDR2 YYEEEE. Trimming removed 0 bases at V and 3 bases at J, with 9 bases between. For the CDR3, the DNA is TGTGCCAGCAGCTTGGTTCGGGGAGACACTGAAGCTTTCTTT. As protein: CASSLVRGDTEAFF.

The rearrangement links TRBV5-1 to TRBJ1-3; 9 bases fit TRBD1. The germline V gene has CDR1 SGHRS and CDR2 YFSETQ. V was pared by 4 bases and J by 0 bases, with 8 bases of the junction left unmatched. The length of the CDR3 is 17 residues. This CDR3 is CASSAGQGGISGNTIYF. The CDR3 DNA reads as TGCGCCAGCAGCGCGGGACAGGGAGGAATCTCTGGAAACACCATATATTTT.

This chain uses TRBV5-4 with TRBJ1-1, with D uncertain. The CDR3 sequence is 15 residues long. From germline, CDR1 is SGHNT and CDR2 YYREEE (reference sequence). With 6 bases removed from V and 4 bases from J, the gap between germline ends came to 19 bases. In nucleotides, the CDR3 is TGTGCCAGCAACCTAAAAAATAGGAGGGCCACTGAAGCTTTCTTT. Its protein is CASNLKNRRATEAFF.

J is TRBJ2-7 and V is TRBV25-1; possible D gene TRBD2, 6 bases. The V gene lost 6 bases and the J gene lost 0 bases, with 15 bases spanning the gap. CDR3 length: 15 residues. CDR1 is MGHDK and CDR2 is SYGVNS in the germline V gene. The CDR3 bases are TGTGCCAGCAGACCTCGGGTAGCGGACTCCTACGAGCAGTACTTC. This gives the protein CASRPRVADSYEQYF.

The rearrangement joins TRBV7-8 to TRBJ2-1; TRBD2 agrees at 10 bases. V dropped 5 bases and J dropped 0; count of bases not matched to a gene: 7. Germline V gene data show CDR1 as SGHVS and CDR2 as FQNEAQ. The CDR3 runs 17 residues. The CDR3 sequence is CASSRRTSGSSYNEQFF. In nucleotides, the CDR3 is TGTGCCAGCAGCAGACGGACTAGCGGAAGCTCCTACAATGAGCAGTTCTTC.

The V gene is TRBV28, the J gene TRBJ1-5; 8 bases fit TRBD1. J was trimmed by 6 bases and V by 5 bases; bases with no gene match: 6. In germline, CDR1 is MDHEN, CDR2 SYDVKM. The CDR3 length is 14 residues. This CDR3 reads CASSTGQGTQPQHF. The CDR3, as DNA: TGTGCCAGCAGTACTGGACAGGGCACTCAGCCCCAGCATTTT.

The V gene is TRBV7-9, the J gene TRBJ2-7, with 12 bases lining up with TRBD2. Per the germline V gene, CDR1 is SEHNR and CDR2 is FQNEAQ (reference sequence). The CDR3 is 15 amino acids. The junction had 8 bases not matched to a gene; V was cut back by 5 bases and J by 6 bases. For the CDR3, the DNA is TGTGCCAGCAGCAAGTCTAGCGGGAGGGCCGGCGAGCAGTACTTC. This translates into CASSKSSGRAGEQYF.

There are a few counts of this clone. The V and J genes are TRBV29-1 and TRBJ2-7; 7 positions agree with TRBD1. The V gene's germline CDR1 is SQVTM and CDR2 ANQGSEA. V dropped 5 bases and J dropped 3; count of bases not matched to a gene: 7. This CDR3 comprises 13 residues. In nucleotides, the CDR3 is TGCAGCGTTCTTCCTCAGGGGGTCTACGAGCAGTACTTC. Its translation: CSVLPQGVYEQYF.

The rearrangement uses TRBV19 and TRBJ2-5; 8 bases are a match to TRBD1. The CDR3 is 13 residues long. V dropped 6 bases and J dropped 5; count of bases not matched to a gene: 5. Germline V gene sequence: CDR1 LNHDA, CDR2 SQIVND (reference sequence). The CDR3 loop is CASSGQGGETQYF. The CDR3 DNA reads TGTGCCAGTAGCGGACAGGGTGGGGAGACCCAGTACTTC.

This chain joins TRBV5-4 and TRBJ2-1; 9 bases are shared with TRBD2. After removal of 4 bases from V and 0 bases from J, the junction contained 8 bases not matched to a gene. The CDR3 loop spans 17 amino acids. Germline V CDR1 and CDR2: SGHNT, YYREEE (reference sequence). The CDR3 DNA reads as TGTGCCAGCAGCACGTTGGGACTAGCAGACTCCTACAATGAGCAGTTCTTC. It yields the protein CASSTLGLADSYNEQFF.

The gene calls are TRBV5-4 and TRBJ2-7; 11 nucleotides match TRBD2. The V gene end was trimmed by 4 bases and the J gene end by 3 bases; junction bases not matched to a gene: 6. The CDR3 runs 15 residues. CDR1 and CDR2 (germline): SGHNT, YYREEE (reference sequence). CDR3 sequence reads: CASSAPGLADYEQYF. The CDR3 DNA follows: TGTGCCAGCAGCGCACCGGGACTAGCGGACTACGAGCAGTACTTC.

The chain links TRBV6-5 to TRBJ2-7, with a possible D match to TRBD2 (5 bases). This CDR3 comprises 14 residues. V lost 6 bases, J lost 7 bases, and 19 bases lay in between. Germline lookup yields CDR1 MNHEY and CDR2 SVGAGI. CDR3 nucleotide sequence: TGTGCCAGCAGACCCGACGATAGCGCTCGGGAGCAGTACTTC. Translating gives CASRPDDSAREQYF.

V gene TRBV6-5 combines with J gene TRBJ2-7; 7 nucleotides match TRBD2. The CDR3 runs to 14 residues. After removal of 11 bases from V and 1 base from J, the junction contained 11 bases not matched to a gene. CDR1 is MNHEY and CDR2 is SVGAGI in the germline V gene. The CDR3 DNA reads TGTGCCGTCCCACTCCCAGCGGGATCCTACGAGCAGTACTTC. Amino acids: CAVPLPAGSYEQYF.